The entry that follows covers one T cell receptor beta chain sequence. Its antigen is still unknown. This sample stems from a study of shared clonotypes between healthy human individuals. The study, taken as a whole, reports: Depth of sequencing was expected to influence donor clonotype sharing.

The method was immunoSEQ multiplex PCR; TCRdb's version includes in-frame clones alone and lacks a portion of them. The sample has approximately 1.9 million clones; around 93% are singletons. CDR3 size: 15 residues. Germline CDR1 reads SEHNR; CDR2 reads FQNEAQ (reference sequence). V gave up 5 bases and J gave up 6 bases; unmatched junction bases: 9. Positive CCR7 selection of CD45RO-negative cells yielded the naive CD8 cells, and terminally differentiated effector memory CD45RA+ cells were excluded. The clonotype originates from a man aged 18 to 30 in good health. Some clones in this sample may be carry-over from other donors' samples. The genes are TRBV7-9 and TRBJ2-1; TRBD2 agrees at 8 bases. Source material: naive CD8+ T cells from PBMCs. CDR3 nucleotides: TGTGCCAGCAGCCCAAGACTAGCGACGGTCAATGAGCAGTTCTTC. Amino acids: CASSPRLATVNEQFF.